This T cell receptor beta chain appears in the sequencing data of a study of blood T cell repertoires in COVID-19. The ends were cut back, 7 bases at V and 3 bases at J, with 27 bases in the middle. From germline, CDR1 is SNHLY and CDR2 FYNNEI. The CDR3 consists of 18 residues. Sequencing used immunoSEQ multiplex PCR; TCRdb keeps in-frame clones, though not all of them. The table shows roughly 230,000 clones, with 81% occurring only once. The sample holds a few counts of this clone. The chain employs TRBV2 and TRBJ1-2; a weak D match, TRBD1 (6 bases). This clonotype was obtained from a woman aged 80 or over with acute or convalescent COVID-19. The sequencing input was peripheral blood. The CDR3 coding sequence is TGTGCCAGCACCACTCTAATGGGAAGGGACAACCGATACTATGGCTACACCTTC. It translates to CASTTLMGRDNRYYGYTF.